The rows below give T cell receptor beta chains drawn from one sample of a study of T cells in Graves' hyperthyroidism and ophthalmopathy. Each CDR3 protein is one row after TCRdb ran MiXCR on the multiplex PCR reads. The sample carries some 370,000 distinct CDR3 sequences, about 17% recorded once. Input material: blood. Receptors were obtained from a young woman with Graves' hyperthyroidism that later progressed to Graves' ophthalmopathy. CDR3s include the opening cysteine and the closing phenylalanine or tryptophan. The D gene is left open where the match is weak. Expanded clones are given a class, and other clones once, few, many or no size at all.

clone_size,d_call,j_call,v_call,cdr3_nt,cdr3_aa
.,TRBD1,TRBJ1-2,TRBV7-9,TGTGCCAGCAGCCCCACGGGACAGACTAACTATGGCTACACCTTC,CASSPTGQTNYGYTF
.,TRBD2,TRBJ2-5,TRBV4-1,TGCGCCAGCAGCGAGGGACTAGCGGTGACCCAAGAGACCCAGTACTTC,CASSEGLAVTQETQYF
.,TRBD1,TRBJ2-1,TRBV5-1,TGCGCCAGCCTCCCGGGACAGGGGGGAACACCCTCCTACAATGAGCAGTTCTTC,CASLPGQGGTPSYNEQFF
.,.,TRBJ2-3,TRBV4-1,TGCGCCAGCAGCCAAGTCCCCAGCCGCGGAGATACGCAGTATTTT,CASSQVPSRGDTQYF
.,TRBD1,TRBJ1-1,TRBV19,TGTGCCAGTTACAGGGGTGACCTGAACACTGAAGCTTTCTTT,CASYRGDLNTEAFF
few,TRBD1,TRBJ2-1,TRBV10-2,TGCGCCAGCAGTGATTTGGACAGGGGGCGAGATGAGCAGTTCTTC,CASSDLDRGRDEQFF
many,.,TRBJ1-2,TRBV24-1,TGTGCCACCAGTGAGGGGGAACCCTTCTATGGCTACACCTTC,CATSEGEPFYGYTF
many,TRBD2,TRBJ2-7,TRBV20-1,TGCAGTGCTAGAGCGGGAGGGGATCACTACGAGCAGTACTTC,CSARAGGDHYEQYF
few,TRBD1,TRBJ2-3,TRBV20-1,TGCAGTGCCCTCACAGGGGGCATCCTCAGCGATACGCAGTATTTT,CSALTGGILSDTQYF
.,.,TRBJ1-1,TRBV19,TGTGCCAGTAGTATAGGGTCCCAGAACACTGAAGCTTTCTTT,CASSIGSQNTEAFF
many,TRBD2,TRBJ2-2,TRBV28,TGTGCCAGCAGTTTAATCCTAGCGGGAGGTATCGGGGAGCTGTTTTTT,CASSLILAGGIGELFF
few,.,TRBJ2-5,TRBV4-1,TGCGCCAGCAGGCAAGGGGGGGGAGAAGAGACCCAGTACTTC,CASRQGGGEETQYF
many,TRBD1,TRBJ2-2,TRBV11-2,TGTGCCAGCAGCGCAAACAGGGGGCGAGGGGAGCTGTTTTTT,CASSANRGRGELFF
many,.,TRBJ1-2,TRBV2,TGTGCCAGCAGTAGAGACAGATACTATGGCTACACCTTC,CASSRDRYYGYTF
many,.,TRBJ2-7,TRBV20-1,TGCAGTGCTATCCGTCCGAGGGGGAACGAGCAGTACTTC,CSAIRPRGNEQYF
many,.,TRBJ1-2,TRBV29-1,TGCAGCGTTCTTCCTGGTAGGGGGGATGGCTACACCTTC,CSVLPGRGDGYTF
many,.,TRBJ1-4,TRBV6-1,TGTGCCAGCAGGAGGGGGGAGGACGGTGAAAAACTGTTTTTT,CASRRGEDGEKLFF
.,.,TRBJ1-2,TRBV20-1,TGCAGTGCTCCGTTGACGGGACCTTATGGCTACACCTTC,CSAPLTGPYGYTF
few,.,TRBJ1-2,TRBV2,TGTGCCAGCAGACTCGGGAGCTCGCGAGGCTACACCTTC,CASRLGSSRGYTF
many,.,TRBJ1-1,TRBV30,TGTGCCTGGAGTACGAGGATATCTAAAGCTTTCTTT,CAWSTRISKAFF
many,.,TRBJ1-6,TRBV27,TGTGCCAGCAGTTTCGGGGGTGATTCACCCCTCCACTTT,CASSFGGDSPLHF
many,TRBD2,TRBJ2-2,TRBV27,TGTGCCAGCAAAGGGTTAGCGGGAGAACGTGCCGGCGGGGAGCTGTTTTTT,CASKGLAGERAGGELFF
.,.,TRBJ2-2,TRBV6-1,TGTGCCAGCAGGGAGGTCTCCCCCGGGGAGCTGTTTTTT,CASREVSPGELFF
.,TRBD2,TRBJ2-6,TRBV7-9,TGTGCCAGCAGCCAAACGAGGTGGCGGGGGAGCTCTGGGGCCAACGTCCTGACTTTC,CASSQTRWRGSSGANVLTF
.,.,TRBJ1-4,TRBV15,TGTGCCACCAGCAGAGACCGAACAGGGAATGAAAAACTGTTTTTT,CATSRDRTGNEKLFF
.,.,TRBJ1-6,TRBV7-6,TGTGCCAGCAGCCATACCAAAACAGGGACTAATTCACCCCTCCACTTT,CASSHTKTGTNSPLHF
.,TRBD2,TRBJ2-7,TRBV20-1,TGCAGTGCTGTTGGACTAGCGTCCCACGAGCAGTACTTC,CSAVGLASHEQYF
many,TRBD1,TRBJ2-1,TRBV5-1,TGCGCCAGCAGCGGGGGACAGGGAAGGGTATGGGAGCAGTTCTTC,CASSGGQGRVWEQFF
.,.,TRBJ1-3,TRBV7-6,TGTGCCAGCAGCTTAGGCTCGGCAGCCACTGGAAACACCATATATTTT,CASSLGSAATGNTIYF
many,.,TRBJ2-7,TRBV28,TGTGCCAGCAGTTTGCCGACAGCCTCCTACGAGCAGTACTTC,CASSLPTASYEQYF
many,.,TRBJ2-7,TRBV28,TGTGCCAGCAGTTTGAGAGGCAGGGAGGTTAGCGAGCAGTACTTC,CASSLRGREVSEQYF
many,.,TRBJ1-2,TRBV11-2,TGTGCCACCGCAGACCAGGGACACTATGGCTACACCTTC,CATADQGHYGYTF
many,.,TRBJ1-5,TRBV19,TGTGCCAGTAGTATATGGGGGCAGGGTCAGCCCCAGCATTTT,CASSIWGQGQPQHF
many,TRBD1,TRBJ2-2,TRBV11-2,TGTGCCAGCAGCTCCACCGGGACAGGGACAGGGCAGGTCACCGGGGAGCTGTTTTTT,CASSSTGTGTGQVTGELFF
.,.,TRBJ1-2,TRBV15,TGTGCCACCAGCAGAGGTACAAGCTATGGCTACACCTTC,CATSRGTSYGYTF
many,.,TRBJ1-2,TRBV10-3,TGTGCCATCAGATATACAGGGCATCCCTATGGCTACACCTTC,CAIRYTGHPYGYTF
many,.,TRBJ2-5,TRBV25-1,TGTGCCAGCAGTGAAGAACGACACGTAAGAAACCAGGAGACCCAGTACTTC,CASSEERHVRNQETQYF
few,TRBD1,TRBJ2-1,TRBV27,TGTGCCAGCAGTTTAAACAGGGGGCTTTACAATGAGCAGTTCTTC,CASSLNRGLYNEQFF
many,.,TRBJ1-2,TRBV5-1,TGCGCCAGCAGCTGGGATCCGGCAGGGGTGTATGGCTACACCTTC,CASSWDPAGVYGYTF
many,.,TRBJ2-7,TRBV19,TGTGCCAGTAGTCATCGGGGCAGGGCCACCTACGAGCAGTACTTC,CASSHRGRATYEQYF
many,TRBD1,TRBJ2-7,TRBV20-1,TGCAGTGCTAGAGATTTCGGGACAGGGCTTCACGAGCAGTACTTC,CSARDFGTGLHEQYF
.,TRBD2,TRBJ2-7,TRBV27,TGTGCCAGCAGTTTCAGCGGGGGGACAATTTTCTACGAGCAGTACTTC,CASSFSGGTIFYEQYF
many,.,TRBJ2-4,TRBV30,TGTGCCTGGAGACTAGCCAAAAACATTCAGTACTTC,CAWRLAKNIQYF
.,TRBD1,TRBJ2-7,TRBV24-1,TGTGCCACCAGTGATTCGGGACAGGGGAGCTACGAGCAGTACTTC,CATSDSGQGSYEQYF
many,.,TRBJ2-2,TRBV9,TGTGCCAGCAGCGTAGACCAACAAAAACAGGGTGGCACCGGGGAGCTGTTTTTT,CASSVDQQKQGGTGELFF
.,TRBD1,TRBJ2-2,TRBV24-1,TGTGCCACCAGGAGTGGGACAGGGGGCCCCGGGGAGCTGTTTTTT,CATRSGTGGPGELFF
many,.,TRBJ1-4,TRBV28,TGTGCCAGCAGTCGGGATGTTAATGAAAAACTGTTTTTT,CASSRDVNEKLFF
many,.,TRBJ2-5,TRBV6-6,TGTGCCAGCAGTTACTCGTCGGGGGAGACCCAGTACTTC,CASSYSSGETQYF
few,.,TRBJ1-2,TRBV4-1,TGCGCCAGCAGCCAAGAGACCTTCAACTATGGCTACACCTTC,CASSQETFNYGYTF
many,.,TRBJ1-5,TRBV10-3,TGTGCCATCAGTGAGCCCGACAGGTTACATCAGCCCCAGCATTTT,CAISEPDRLHQPQHF
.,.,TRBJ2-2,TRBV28,TGTGCCAGCAGTTCACTGGAGAACACCGGGGAGCTGTTTTTT,CASSSLENTGELFF
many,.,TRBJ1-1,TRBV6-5,TGTGCCAGCAGTTACTCCGATATGGGGGGATTAACTGAAGCTTTCTTT,CASSYSDMGGLTEAFF
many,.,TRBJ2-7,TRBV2,TGTGCCAGCAGTGGACAGCCCCTGGGCGAGCAGTACTTC,CASSGQPLGEQYF
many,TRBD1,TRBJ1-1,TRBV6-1,TGTGCCAGCAGTAACAGGGGGCTTGGCACTGAAGCTTTCTTT,CASSNRGLGTEAFF